This TCR beta chain was identified in a study of PD-1 blockade in classical Hodgkin lymphoma. Regarding this clone: The antigen remains unidentified.

The repertoire was sequenced with immunoSEQ multiplex PCR; TCRdb's copy has only in-frame clones and lacks some. The sample yields approximately 22,000 clones, 65% to 80% seen once. The CDR3 runs to 17 residues. The germline gives CDR1 LNHDA, CDR2 SQIVND (reference sequence). The trim removed 4 bases at V and 6 bases at J, leaving 9 bases unmatched. With no exception, relapse followed autologous stem cell transplantation in all patients, and brentuximab vedotin exposure varied. Study-wide findings and caveats: Reports indicated that newly diagnosed patients had lower baseline TCR diversity than healthy donors did. Patients starting nivolumab less than 1 year after ASCT had lower diversity and were excluded from later analyses.

This sequence joins TRBV19 and TRBJ2-2, with 12 bases that match TRBD2. The clonotype was recovered from a human donor with classical Hodgkin lymphoma. Specimen: peripheral blood mononuclear cells (PBMCs), collected before the second cycle of nivolumab. The chain's CDR3 is CASSNPWTSGIAGELFF. The CDR3 DNA sequence: TGTGCCAGTAGTAACCCTTGGACTAGCGGGATAGCCGGGGAGCTGTTTTTT.